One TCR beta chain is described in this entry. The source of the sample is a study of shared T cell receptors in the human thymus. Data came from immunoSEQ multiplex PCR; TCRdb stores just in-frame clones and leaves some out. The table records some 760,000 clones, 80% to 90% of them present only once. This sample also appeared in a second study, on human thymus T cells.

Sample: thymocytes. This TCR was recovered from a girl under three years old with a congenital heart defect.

The chain's CDR3 is CASSVGQGAEQYF. DNA for the CDR3: TGTGCCAGCAGTGTGGGACAGGGTGCCGAGCAGTACTTC. The chain links TRBV2 to TRBJ2-7; the match to TRBD1 covers 9 bases. Germline loops: CDR1 SNHLY, CDR2 FYNNEI. CDR3 length: 13 amino acids. V lost 4 bases, J lost 6 bases, and 4 bases stayed unmatched.